This T cell receptor (beta chain) was captured in a study of patients and donors after allogeneic stem cell transplantation. Trimming shortened V by 0 bases and J by 0 bases, and 12 bases separated the two germline ends. This CDR3 region has 16 residues. Germline-derived CDR1 and CDR2 are SGDLS and YYNGEE. This clonotype was detected a few times. Each CDR3 protein gets one entry after TCRdb re-called the RT-PCR reads with MiXCR. The profile covers 410,000 or so distinct CDR3 sequences, with 16% appearing a single time and around 7.9% taken by the ten largest. The sequenced sample consisted of blood, either unsorted or a sorted T cell fraction (not recorded which). The TCR originated in a human donor who was either an allogeneic HSCT recipient or a stem cell or donor lymphocyte infusion donor (not recorded which). It is not recorded whose cells these are; they may come from a transplant donor. The rearrangement links TRBV9 to TRBJ1-1, with D possibly TRBD1 on 6 matching bases. Written as DNA, the CDR3 is TGTGCCAGCAGCGTAGGATTTCAGGGGTTGAACACTGAAGCTTTCTTT. It is translated as CASSVGFQGLNTEAFF. The complete variable domain, with remaining parts taken from reference TRBV9 and TRBJ1-1, reads DSGVTQTPKHLITATGQRVTLRCSPRSGDLSVYWYQQSLDQGLQFLIQYYNGEERAKGNILERFSAQQFPDLHSELNLSSLELGDSALYFCASSVGFQGLNTEAFFGQGTRLTVV.